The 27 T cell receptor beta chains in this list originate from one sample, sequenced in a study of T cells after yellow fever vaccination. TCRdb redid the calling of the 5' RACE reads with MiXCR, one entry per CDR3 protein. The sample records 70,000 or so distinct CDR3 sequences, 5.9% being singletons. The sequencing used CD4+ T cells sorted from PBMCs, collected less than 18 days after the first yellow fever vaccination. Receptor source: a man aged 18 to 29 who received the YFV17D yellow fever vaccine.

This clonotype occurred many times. In DNA, the CDR3 is TGTGCCAGCAGCTCCACAGGGGTCGGGACCCAGTACTTC. The encoded protein is CASSSTGVGTQYF. V usage is TRBV6-1 and J usage is TRBJ2-5; 7 bases are a match to TRBD1. J gave up 7 bases and V 6 bases, and 8 bases lay outside the gene matches. The CDR3 totals 13 residues. In germline, CDR1 is MNHNS, CDR2 SASEGT.

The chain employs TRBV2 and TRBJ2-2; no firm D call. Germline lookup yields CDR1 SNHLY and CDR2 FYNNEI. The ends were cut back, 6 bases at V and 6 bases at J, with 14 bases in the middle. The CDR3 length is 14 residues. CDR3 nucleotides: TGTGCCAGCAGGGGCCCAGTGTCGTCCGGGGAGCTGTTTTTT. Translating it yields CASRGPVSSGELFF.

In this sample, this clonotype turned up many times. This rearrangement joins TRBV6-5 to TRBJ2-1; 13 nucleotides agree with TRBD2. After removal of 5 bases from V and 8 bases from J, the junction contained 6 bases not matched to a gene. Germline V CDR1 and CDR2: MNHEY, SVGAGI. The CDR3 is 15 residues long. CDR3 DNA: TGTGCCAGCAGTACTAGCGGGGGGGCCTCGGATGAGCAGTTCTTC. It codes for CASSTSGGASDEQFF.

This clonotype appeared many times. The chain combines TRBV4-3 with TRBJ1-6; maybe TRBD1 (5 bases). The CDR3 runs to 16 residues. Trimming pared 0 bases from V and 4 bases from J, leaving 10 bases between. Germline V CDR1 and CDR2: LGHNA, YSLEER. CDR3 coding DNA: TGCGCCAGCAGCCAAGATTTTGCAGGGTATAATTCACCCCTCCACTTT. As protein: CASSQDFAGYNSPLHF.

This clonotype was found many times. CDR3 sequence: CASSLRPAGGLDTQYF. DNA of the CDR3: TGTGCCAGCAGCTTACGGCCAGCGGGGGGCCTGGATACGCAGTATTTT. The rearrangement links TRBV7-2 to TRBJ2-3, with TRBD2 identical over 9 bases. Germline CDR1 is SGHTA and CDR2 is FQGNSA. This CDR3 spans 16 amino acids. Trimming took 2 bases from V and 6 from J; bases not matched to a gene: 9.

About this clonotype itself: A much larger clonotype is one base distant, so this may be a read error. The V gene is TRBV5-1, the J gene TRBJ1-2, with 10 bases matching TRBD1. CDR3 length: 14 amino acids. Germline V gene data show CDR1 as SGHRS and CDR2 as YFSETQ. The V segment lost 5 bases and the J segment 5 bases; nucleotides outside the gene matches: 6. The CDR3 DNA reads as TGCGCCAGCAGGTCCGGACAGGGGGAATATGGCTACACCTTC. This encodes CASRSGQGEYGYTF.

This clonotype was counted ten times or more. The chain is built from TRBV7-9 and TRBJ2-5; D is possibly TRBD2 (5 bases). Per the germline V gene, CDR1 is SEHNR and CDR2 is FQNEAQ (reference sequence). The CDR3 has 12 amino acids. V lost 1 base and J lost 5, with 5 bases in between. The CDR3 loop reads CASSLVAETQYF. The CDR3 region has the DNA TGTGCCAGCAGCTTAGTAGCGGAGACCCAGTACTTC.

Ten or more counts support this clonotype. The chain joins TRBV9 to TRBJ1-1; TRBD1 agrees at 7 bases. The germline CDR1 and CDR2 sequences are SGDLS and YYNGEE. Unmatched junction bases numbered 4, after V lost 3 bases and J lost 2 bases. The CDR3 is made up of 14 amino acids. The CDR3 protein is CASSETGTNTEAFF. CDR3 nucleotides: TGTGCCAGCAGCGAGACAGGGACCAACACTGAAGCTTTCTTT.

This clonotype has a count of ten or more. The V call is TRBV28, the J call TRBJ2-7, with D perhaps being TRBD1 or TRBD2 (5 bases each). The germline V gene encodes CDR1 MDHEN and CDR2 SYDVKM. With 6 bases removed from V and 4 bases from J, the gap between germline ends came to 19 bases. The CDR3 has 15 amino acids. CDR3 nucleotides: TGTGCCAGCAGACCGGGACCCCATCTGTGGTACGAGCAGTACTTC. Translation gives CASRPGPHLWYEQYF.

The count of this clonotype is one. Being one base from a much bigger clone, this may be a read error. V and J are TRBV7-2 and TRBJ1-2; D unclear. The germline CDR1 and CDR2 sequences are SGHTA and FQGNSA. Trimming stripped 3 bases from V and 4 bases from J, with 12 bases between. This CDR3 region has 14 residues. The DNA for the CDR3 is TGTGCCAGCAGCTTGGTGCGAAGGACCTATGGCTACACCTTC. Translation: CASSLVRRTYGYTF.

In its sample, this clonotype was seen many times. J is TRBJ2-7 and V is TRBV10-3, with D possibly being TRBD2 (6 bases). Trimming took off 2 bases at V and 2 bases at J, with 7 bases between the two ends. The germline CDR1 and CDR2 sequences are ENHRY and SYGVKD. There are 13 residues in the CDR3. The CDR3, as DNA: TGTGCCATCAGTGAGGCGGGGACCTACGAGCAGTACGTC. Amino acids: CAISEAGTYEQYV.

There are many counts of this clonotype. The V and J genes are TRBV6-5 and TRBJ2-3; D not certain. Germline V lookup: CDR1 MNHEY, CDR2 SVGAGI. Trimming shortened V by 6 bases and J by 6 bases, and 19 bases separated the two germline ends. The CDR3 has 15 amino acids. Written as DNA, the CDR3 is TGTGCCAGCAGCAGAACAGTAGCCGGGCTGGATACGCAGTATTTT. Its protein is CASSRTVAGLDTQYF.

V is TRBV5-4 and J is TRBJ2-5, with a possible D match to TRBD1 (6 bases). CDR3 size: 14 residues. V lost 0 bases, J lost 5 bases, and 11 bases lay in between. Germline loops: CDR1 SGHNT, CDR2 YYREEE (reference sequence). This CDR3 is CASSLGGRDETQYF. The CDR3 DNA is TGTGCCAGCAGCTTGGGGGGGCGCGACGAGACCCAGTACTTC.

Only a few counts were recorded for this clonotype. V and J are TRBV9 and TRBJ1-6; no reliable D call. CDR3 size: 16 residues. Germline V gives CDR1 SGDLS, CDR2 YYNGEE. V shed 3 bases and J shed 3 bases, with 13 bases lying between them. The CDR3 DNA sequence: TGTGCCAGCAGCGCAGACGGGAGGAGCTATAATTCACCCCTCCACTTT. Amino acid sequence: CASSADGRSYNSPLHF.

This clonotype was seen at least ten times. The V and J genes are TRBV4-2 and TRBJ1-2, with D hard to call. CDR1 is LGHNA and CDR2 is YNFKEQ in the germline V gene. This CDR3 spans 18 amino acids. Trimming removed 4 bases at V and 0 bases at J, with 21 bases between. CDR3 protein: CASSRGDGPLTSNYGYTF. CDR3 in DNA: TGTGCCAGCAGCCGCGGAGACGGTCCGCTTACCTCTAACTATGGCTACACCTTC.

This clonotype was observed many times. CDR3 loop: CATSEPSGDYNEQFF. CDR3 sequence (DNA): TGTGCCACCAGTGAACCTAGCGGAGATTACAATGAGCAGTTCTTC. This rearrangement joins TRBV24-1 to TRBJ2-1, with 7 positions matching TRBD2. With 4 bases clipped from V and 4 bases from J, the junction kept 6 bases outside the gene matches. Germline loops: CDR1 KGHDR, CDR2 SFDVKD. The CDR3 is made up of 15 amino acids.

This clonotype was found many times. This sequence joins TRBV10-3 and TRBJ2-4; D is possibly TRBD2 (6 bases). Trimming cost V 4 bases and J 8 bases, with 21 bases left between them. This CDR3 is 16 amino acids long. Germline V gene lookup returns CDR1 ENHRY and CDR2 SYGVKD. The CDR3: CAISGGIMGESYIQYF. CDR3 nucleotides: TGTGCCATCAGTGGCGGGATAATGGGCGAGAGCTACATTCAGTACTTC.

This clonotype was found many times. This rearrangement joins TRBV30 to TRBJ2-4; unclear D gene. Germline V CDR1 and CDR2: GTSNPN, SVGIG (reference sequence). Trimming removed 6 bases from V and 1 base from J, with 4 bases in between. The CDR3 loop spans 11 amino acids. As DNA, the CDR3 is TGTGCCTGTCAGGCCAAAAACATTCAGTACTTC. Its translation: CACQAKNIQYF.

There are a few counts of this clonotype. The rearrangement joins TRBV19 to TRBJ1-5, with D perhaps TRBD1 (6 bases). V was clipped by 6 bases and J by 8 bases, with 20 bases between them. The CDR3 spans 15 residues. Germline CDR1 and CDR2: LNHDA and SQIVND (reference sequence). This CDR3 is CASRETHRALEPQHF. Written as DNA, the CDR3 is TGTGCCAGTAGAGAAACGCACAGGGCCCTCGAGCCCCAGCATTTT.

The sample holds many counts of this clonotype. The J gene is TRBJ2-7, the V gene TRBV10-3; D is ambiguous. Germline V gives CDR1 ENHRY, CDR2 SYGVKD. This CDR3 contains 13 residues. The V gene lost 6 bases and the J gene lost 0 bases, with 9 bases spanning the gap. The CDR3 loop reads CAIRSPASYEQYV. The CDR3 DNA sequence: TGTGCCATCAGGAGCCCAGCCTCCTACGAGCAGTACGTC.

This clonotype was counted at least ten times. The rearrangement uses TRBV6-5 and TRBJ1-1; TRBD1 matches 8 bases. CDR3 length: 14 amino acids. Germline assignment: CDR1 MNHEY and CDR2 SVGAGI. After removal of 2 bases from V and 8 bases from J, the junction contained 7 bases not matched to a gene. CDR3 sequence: CASSYGAGGIEAFF. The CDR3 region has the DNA TGTGCCAGCAGTTACGGGGCAGGGGGCATAGAAGCTTTCTTT.

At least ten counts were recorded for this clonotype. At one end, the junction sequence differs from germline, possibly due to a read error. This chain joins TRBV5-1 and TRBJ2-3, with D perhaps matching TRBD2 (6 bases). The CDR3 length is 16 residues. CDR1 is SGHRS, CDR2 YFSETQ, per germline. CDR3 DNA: TGCGCCAGCAGATTGGCCTCTCGACTAGAGGTAGATACGCAGTATTTT. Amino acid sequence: CASRLASRLEVDTQYF.

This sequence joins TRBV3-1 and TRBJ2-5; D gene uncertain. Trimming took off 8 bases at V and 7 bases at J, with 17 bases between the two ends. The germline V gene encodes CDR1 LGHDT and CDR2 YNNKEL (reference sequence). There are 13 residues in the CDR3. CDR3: CASCKQVPWTQYF. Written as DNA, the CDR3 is TGTGCCAGCTGCAAGCAGGTGCCTTGGACCCAGTACTTC.

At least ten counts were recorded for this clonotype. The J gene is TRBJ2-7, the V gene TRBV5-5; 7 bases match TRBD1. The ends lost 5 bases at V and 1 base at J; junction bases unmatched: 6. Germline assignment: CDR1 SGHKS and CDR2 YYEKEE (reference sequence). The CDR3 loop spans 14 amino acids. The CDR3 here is CASRLQGLSYEQYF. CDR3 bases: TGTGCCAGCAGGTTACAGGGGCTGTCCTACGAGCAGTACTTC.

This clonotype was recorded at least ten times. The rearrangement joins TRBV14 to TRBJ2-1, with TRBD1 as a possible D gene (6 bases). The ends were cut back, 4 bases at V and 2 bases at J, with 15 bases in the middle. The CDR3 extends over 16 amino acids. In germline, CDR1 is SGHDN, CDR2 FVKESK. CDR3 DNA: TGTGCCAGCAGCCGGCTCACCGGGACAACCTACAATGAGCAGTTCTTC. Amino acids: CASSRLTGTTYNEQFF.

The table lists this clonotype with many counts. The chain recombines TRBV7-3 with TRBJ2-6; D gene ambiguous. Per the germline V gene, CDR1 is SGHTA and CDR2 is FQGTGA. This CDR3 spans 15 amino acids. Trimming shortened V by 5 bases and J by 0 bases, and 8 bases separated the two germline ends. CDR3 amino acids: CASSPPSSGANVLTF. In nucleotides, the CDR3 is TGTGCCAGCAGCCCTCCGAGCTCTGGGGCCAACGTCCTGACTTTC.

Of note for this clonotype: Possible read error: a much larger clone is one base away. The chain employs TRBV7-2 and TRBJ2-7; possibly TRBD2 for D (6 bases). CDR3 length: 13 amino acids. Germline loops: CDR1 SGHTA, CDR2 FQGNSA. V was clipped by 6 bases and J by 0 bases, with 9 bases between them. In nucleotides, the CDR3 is TGTGCCAGCAGGGCGACTAGCTCCTACGAGCAGTACTTC. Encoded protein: CASRATSSYEQYF.